Each of the 10 T cell receptor beta chains below was sequenced from the same sample in a study of blood T cell repertoires in COVID-19 (TCRdb year 2020). The library was obtained by the immunoSEQ multiplex PCR assay. The source is immuneACCESS, and TCRdb retained only in-frame sequences with V and J called. Part of the clones is not carried over; for the studies checked, unresolved V genes explain less than half of this, and the remainder is unexplained. The sample contains a few hundred thousand clones, about 89% of them found a single time. Approximately 1.3% of the sample is in the top ten clones. Material for sequencing was PBMCs or T cells enriched from blood (not recorded which). The receptor set was obtained from a young man who had recovered from COVID-19.

This clone was seen only once. The rearrangement uses TRBV29-1 and TRBJ1-2; no clear D. Germline CDR1 reads SQVTM; CDR2 reads ANQGSEA. Trimming took off 4 bases at V and 1 base at J, with 10 bases between the two ends. The length of the CDR3 is 13 residues. CDR3 sequence reads: CSVGSRGNYGYTF. CDR3 DNA sequence: TGCAGCGTTGGATCCCGGGGTAACTATGGCTACACCTTC.

The sample holds one count of this clone. V usage is TRBV19 and J usage is TRBJ1-2; D might be TRBD1 (6 bases). Trimming removed 4 bases from V and 3 bases from J, with 15 bases in between. CDR3 length: 15 amino acids. The germline CDR1 and CDR2 sequences are LNHDA and SQIVND (reference sequence). CDR3 coding DNA: TGTGCCAGTAGTACAGGCGGCGAGGGGGACTATGGCTACACCTTC. Protein: CASSTGGEGDYGYTF.

This CDR3 is CASSLGVGEDTQYF. For the CDR3, the DNA is TGTGCCAGCAGCTTAGGGGTCGGGGAGGATACGCAGTATTTT. The chain couples TRBV7-2 to TRBJ2-3, with a tentative D call TRBD2 (5 bases). Germline CDR1 reads SGHTA; CDR2 reads FQGNSA. CDR3 length: 14 residues. The ends were cut back, 1 base at V and 6 bases at J, with 11 bases in the middle.

This clone was detected only a few times. V is TRBV4-1 and J is TRBJ2-7, with TRBD1 as a possible D gene (6 bases). V was trimmed by 4 bases and J by 0 bases, leaving 13 bases between them. This CDR3 has 15 amino acids. The germline V gene has CDR1 MGHRA and CDR2 YSYEKL. Written as DNA, the CDR3 is TGCGCCAGCAGCCTAACCGGGACATCCTCCTACGAGCAGTACTTC. Protein product: CASSLTGTSSYEQYF.

This rearrangement joins TRBV10-3 to TRBJ1-2; TRBD1 might be the D (6 bases). The germline gives CDR1 ENHRY, CDR2 SYGVKD. V was shortened by 11 bases and J by 2 bases, with 12 bases between the two germline ends. There are 12 residues in the CDR3. The CDR3 nucleotides read TGTGCCTCTATAGGGGGAAACTATGGCTACACCTTC. Its protein product is CASIGGNYGYTF.

The chain has TRBV7-9 and TRBJ1-4; possibly TRBD1 for D (5 bases). The CDR3 contains 10 residues. From germline, CDR1 is SEHNR and CDR2 FQNEAQ (reference sequence). CDR3 in DNA: TGTGCGGGGGGAAATGAAAAACTGTTTTTT. Its translation is CAGGNEKLFF.

This chain joins TRBV19 and TRBJ1-1, with a tentative D call TRBD1 (5 bases). Trimming left V 6 bases short and J 5 bases short, with 19 bases between. Germline V CDR1 and CDR2: LNHDA, SQIVND (reference sequence). This CDR3 is 15 amino acids long. The CDR3 sequence is CASRRGGALGTEAFF. DNA for the CDR3: TGTGCCAGTAGACGCGGCGGGGCCTTAGGAACTGAAGCTTTCTTT. The entire variable domain, with the rest obtained from reference TRBV19 and TRBJ1-1, is as follows: DGGITQSPKYLFRKEGQNVTLSCEQNLNHDAMYWYRQDPGQGLRLIYYSQIVNDFQKGDIAEGYSVSREKKESFPLTVTSAQKNPTAFYLCASRRGGALGTEAFFGQGTRLTVV.

In this sample, this clone turned up once. V usage is TRBV6-1 and J usage is TRBJ1-3; 8 nucleotides align to TRBD1. This CDR3 region has 14 residues. The ends lost 2 bases at V and 6 bases at J; junction bases unmatched: 3. Germline loops: CDR1 MNHNS, CDR2 SASEGT. The CDR3 loop reads CASSEQGAVNTIYF. As DNA, the CDR3 is TGTGCCAGCAGTGAACAGGGGGCCGTAAACACCATATATTTT.

In its sample, this clone was seen once. Other DNA variants within this sample encode the same CDR3. The chain employs TRBV2 and TRBJ2-3; the D gene is possibly TRBD2 (5 bases). CDR1 SNHLY and CDR2 FYNNEI come from the germline V gene. The CDR3 runs to 14 residues. The V end was cut by 3 bases, the J end by 2 bases, with 9 bases between. In DNA, the CDR3 is TGTGCCAGCAGTGATCGGGGTCTCACAGATACGCAGTATTTT. This sequence encodes CASSDRGLTDTQYF.

This sequence joins TRBV6-5 and TRBJ2-7; 8 nucleotides align to TRBD1. V lost 6 bases and J lost 7; bases outside the gene matches: 8. From germline, CDR1 is MNHEY and CDR2 SVGAGI. This CDR3 spans 13 amino acids. The chain's CDR3 is CASSNGQGREQYF. Written as DNA, the CDR3 is TGTGCCAGCAGCAATGGACAGGGCAGAGAGCAGTACTTC.